This T cell receptor beta chain was documented in a study of T cells in localized non-small cell lung cancer. Study-level points and caveats: Higher blood T cell density tracked longer overall survival. Adjacent lung was found to contain a median approximately 60 of the top 100 tumor clones. Among the tissues sampled, uninvolved adjacent lung had the highest T cell clonality, above tumor. It remains possible that heterogeneity exists, since only one tumor region was sequenced.

This clone was counted once. The target antigen is unknown. The CDR3 consists of 17 residues. V lost 6 bases to trimming and J lost 7 bases, with 28 bases between them. The germline CDR1 and CDR2 sequences are MNHEY and SMNVEV (reference sequence). Generated by immunoSEQ multiplex PCR, the TCRdb table keeps only in-frame clones and is missing some. Here the sample spans approximately 88,000 clones, roughly 88% being singletons. The V and J genes are TRBV27 and TRBJ2-7, with D possibly called TRBD1 or TRBD2 (5 bases each). This specimen was PBMCs, taken before any cancer treatment. The sequence was obtained from a woman aged 35 to 70 with stage II squamous cell lung carcinoma. The CDR3 loop is CASSPPAVLGTIREQYF. The CDR3 nucleotides are TGTGCCAGCAGCCCTCCTGCCGTTCTGGGGACGATCCGGGAGCAGTACTTC.